The T cell receptor (beta chain) described here comes from a study of Ad26.COV2.S vaccination and SARS-CoV-2 variants. Noted treatment: about 20 received Ad26.COV2.S at low or high dose, single or two shots; 5 received placebo; per-sample allocation not given. Day 63 after the first injection of vaccine or placebo was the sampling time. Cohort 1b enrolled adults aged 18-55 years in Boston. This clone was picked up a small number of times. Generated by immunoSEQ multiplex PCR, the TCRdb table keeps only in-frame clones and is missing some. The sample holds around 310,000 clones, roughly 90% seen once. The CDR3 consists of 16 residues. After removal of 3 bases from V and 4 bases from J, the junction contained 3 bases not matched to a gene. CDR1 and CDR2 from the germline V gene are SGHTA and FQGNSA.

The TCR was taken from a person aged 18 to 59 who received the Ad26.COV2.S COVID-19 vaccine or a placebo. The input for sequencing was peripheral blood, taken in a trial of Ad26.COV2.S vaccine versus placebo. The chain combines TRBV7-2 with TRBJ1-6; 10 nucleotides agree with TRBD1. In DNA form, the CDR3 reads TGTGCCAGCAGCTTTGGGACAGGGGCGTATAATTCACCCCTCCACTTT. Residues: CASSFGTGAYNSPLHF.